This T cell receptor (beta chain) stems from a study of T cells in Graves' hyperthyroidism and ophthalmopathy. Study-wide findings and caveats: Model output signaled ophthalmopathy a median approximately six months ahead of onset. Most expanded thyroid clonotypes above 0.001 also appeared in blood.

This clonotype was detected ten times or more. As yet, its antigen is unknown. Thyroid ultrasound and orbital computed tomography, with clinical symptoms and serum thyroxine and TRAb, informed diagnoses. Amplification yielded TCR beta CDR3 regions, with RNA transcripts as the source. A set of HTBI primers served as the primers for a first-round RT-PCR of the TCR CDR3. From the multiplex PCR reads, TCRdb called clonotypes with MiXCR, one entry per CDR3 protein. The repertoire consists of about 520,000 distinct CDR3 sequences, with roughly a quarter occurring once and the leading ten covering roughly 12%. V was pared by 3 bases and J by 2 bases, with 10 bases between. The CDR3 contains 14 residues.

The chain employs TRBV12-3 or TRBV12-4 and TRBJ1-2; D unclear. Sequenced input: blood. This TCR derives from a woman in her thirties with Graves' ophthalmopathy. For the CDR3, the DNA is TGTGCCAGCAGTTTTCTAGCCGGGAACTATGGCTACACCTTC. Protein sequence: CASSFLAGNYGYTF.